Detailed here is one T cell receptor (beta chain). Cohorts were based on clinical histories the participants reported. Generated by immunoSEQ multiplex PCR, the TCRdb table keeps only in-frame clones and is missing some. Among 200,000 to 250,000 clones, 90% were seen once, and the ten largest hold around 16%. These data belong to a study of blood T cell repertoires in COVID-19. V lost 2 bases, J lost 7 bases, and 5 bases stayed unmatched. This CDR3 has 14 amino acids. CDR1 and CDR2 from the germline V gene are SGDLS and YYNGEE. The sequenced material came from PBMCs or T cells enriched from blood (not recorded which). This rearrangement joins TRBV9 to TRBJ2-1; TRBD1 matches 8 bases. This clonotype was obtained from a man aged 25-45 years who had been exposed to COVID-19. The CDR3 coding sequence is TGTGCCAGCAGCGTCGGGACAGGCTTTAATGAGCAGTTCTTC. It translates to CASSVGTGFNEQFF. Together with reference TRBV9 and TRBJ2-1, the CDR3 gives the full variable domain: DSGVTQTPKHLITATGQRVTLRCSPRSGDLSVYWYQQSLDQGLQFLIQYYNGEERAKGNILERFSAQQFPDLHSELNLSSLELGDSALYFCASSVGTGFNEQFFGPGTRLTVL.